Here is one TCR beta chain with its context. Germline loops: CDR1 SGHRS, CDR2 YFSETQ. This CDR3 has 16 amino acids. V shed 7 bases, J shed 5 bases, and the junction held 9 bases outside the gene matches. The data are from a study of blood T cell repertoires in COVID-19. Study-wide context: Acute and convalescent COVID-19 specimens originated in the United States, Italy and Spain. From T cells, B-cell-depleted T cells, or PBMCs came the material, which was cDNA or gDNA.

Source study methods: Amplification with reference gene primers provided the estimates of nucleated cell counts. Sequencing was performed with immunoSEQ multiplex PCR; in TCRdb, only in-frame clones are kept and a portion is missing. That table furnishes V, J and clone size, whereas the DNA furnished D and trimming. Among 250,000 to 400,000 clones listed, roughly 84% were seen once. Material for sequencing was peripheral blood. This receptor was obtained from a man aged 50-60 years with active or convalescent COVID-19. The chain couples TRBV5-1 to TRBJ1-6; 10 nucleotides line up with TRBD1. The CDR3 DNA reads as TGCGCCAGCGCCCGGGACAGGGGTGGACATAATTCACCCCTCCACTTT. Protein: CASARDRGGHNSPLHF.